The source of this TCR beta chain is a study of blood T cell repertoires in COVID-19. Background on the study: Sites across the United States, Italy and Spain contributed samples from acute and convalescent COVID-19. PBMCs, B-cell-depleted T cells, or T cells were the source of the cDNA or gDNA that made up the material.

In the original analysis: Reference gene primer amplification gave nucleated cell count estimates. Method: immunoSEQ multiplex PCR; TCRdb's copy keeps in-frame clones and lacks some. V, J and clone size derive from that table, while D and trimming were established from the DNA sequence. The sample carries 200,000 to 300,000 clones, 70% to 85% recorded once. CDR1 is SGHTA, CDR2 FQGNSA, per germline. Trimming removed 3 bases at V and 6 bases at J, with 8 bases between. The CDR3 covers 13 residues. The gene calls are TRBV7-2 and TRBJ2-2, with D perhaps TRBD2 (6 bases). The TCR comes from a woman of 80 years or more with acute or convalescent COVID-19. The sample comprised peripheral blood. The CDR3, as DNA: TGTGCCAGCAGCTTCACTAGCTCCGGGGAGCTGTTTTTT. This encodes CASSFTSSGELFF.